This T cell receptor (beta chain) came from a study of neoadjuvant nivolumab and ipilimumab in lung cancer. Generated by immunoSEQ multiplex PCR, the TCRdb table keeps only in-frame clones and is missing some. The sample includes fewer than 20,000 clones, 65% to 85% of them seen just once. Germline V lookup: CDR1 SGHDT, CDR2 YYEEEE. Trimming removed 1 base from V and 2 bases from J, with 15 bases in between. CDR3 length: 16 residues. This chain connects TRBV5-6 to TRBJ2-5; D is perhaps TRBD1 (5 bases). The specimen was tumor tissue, collected after neoadjuvant nivolumab, alone or with ipilimumab, at or shortly before surgery. This receptor was identified in an adult with non-small cell lung cancer. The CDR3 sequence is CASSLFAGWEQETQYF. CDR3 in DNA: TGTGCCAGCAGCTTGTTTGCAGGGTGGGAACAAGAGACCCAGTACTTC.